This T cell receptor beta chain was obtained from a study of blood T cell repertoires in COVID-19. At the level of the study: PBMCs, B-cell-depleted T cells, or T cells provided the cDNA or gDNA that made up the material.

Per the original methods: Reference gene primers were amplified, and this amplification served to estimate nucleated cell counts. Assay: immunoSEQ multiplex PCR; the TCRdb copy retains only in-frame clones and omits some. The V and J calls and clone size were taken over from that table, and D and trimming were inferred from the DNA. Of over 150,000 clones listed, around 79% are singletons. Trimming stripped 3 bases from V and 2 bases from J, with 6 bases between. This CDR3 spans 13 amino acids. CDR1 and CDR2 (germline): SGHNT, YENEEA. The V call is TRBV11-3, the J call TRBJ2-3; D perhaps matches TRBD2 (5 bases). The clonotype originates from a man older than 75 with acute or convalescent COVID-19. The sequencing input was peripheral blood. CDR3 nucleotide sequence: TGTGCCAGCAGCTTGGAGGTCACAGATACGCAGTATTTT. This encodes CASSLEVTDTQYF.